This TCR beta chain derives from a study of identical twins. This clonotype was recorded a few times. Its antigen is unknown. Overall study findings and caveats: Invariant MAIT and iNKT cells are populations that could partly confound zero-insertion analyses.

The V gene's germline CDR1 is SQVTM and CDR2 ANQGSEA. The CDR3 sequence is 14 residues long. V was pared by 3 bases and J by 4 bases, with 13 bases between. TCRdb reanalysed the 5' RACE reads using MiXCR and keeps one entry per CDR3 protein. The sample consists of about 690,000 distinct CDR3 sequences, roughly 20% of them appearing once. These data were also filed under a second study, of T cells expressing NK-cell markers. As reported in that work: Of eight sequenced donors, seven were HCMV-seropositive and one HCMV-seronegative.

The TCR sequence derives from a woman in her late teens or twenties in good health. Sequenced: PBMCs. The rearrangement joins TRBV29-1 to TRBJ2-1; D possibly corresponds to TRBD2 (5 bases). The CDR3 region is CSVDATRGYNEQFF. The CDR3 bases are TGCAGCGTTGATGCAACACGGGGTTACAATGAGCAGTTCTTC.